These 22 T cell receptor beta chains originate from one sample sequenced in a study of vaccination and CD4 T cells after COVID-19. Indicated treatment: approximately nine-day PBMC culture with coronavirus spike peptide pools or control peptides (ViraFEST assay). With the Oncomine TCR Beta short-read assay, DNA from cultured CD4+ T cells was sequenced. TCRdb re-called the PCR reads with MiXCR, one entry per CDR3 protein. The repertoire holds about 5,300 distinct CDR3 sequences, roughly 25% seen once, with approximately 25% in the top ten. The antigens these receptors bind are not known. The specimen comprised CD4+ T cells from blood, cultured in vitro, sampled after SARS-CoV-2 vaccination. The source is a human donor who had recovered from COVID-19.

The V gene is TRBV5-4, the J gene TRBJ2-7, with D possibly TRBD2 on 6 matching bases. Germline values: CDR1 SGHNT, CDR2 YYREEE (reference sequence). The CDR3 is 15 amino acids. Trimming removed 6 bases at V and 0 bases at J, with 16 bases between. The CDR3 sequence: CASNHGGLSSYEQYF. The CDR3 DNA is TGTGCCAGCAACCATGGGGGACTGAGCTCCTACGAGCAGTACTTC.

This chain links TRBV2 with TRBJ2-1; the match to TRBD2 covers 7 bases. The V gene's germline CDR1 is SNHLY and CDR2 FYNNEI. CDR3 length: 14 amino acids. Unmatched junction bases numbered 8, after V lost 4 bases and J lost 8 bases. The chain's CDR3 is CASSVPGRGDEQFF. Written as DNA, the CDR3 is TGTGCCAGCAGTGTTCCCGGACGGGGGGATGAGCAGTTCTTC.

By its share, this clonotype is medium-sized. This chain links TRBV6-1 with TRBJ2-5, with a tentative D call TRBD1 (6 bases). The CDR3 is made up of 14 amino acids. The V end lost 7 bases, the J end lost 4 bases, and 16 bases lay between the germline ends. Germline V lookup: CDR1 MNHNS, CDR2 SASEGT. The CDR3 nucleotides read TGTGCCAGCAAACTTACAGGGCTGGGAGAGACCCAGTACTTC. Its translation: CASKLTGLGETQYF.

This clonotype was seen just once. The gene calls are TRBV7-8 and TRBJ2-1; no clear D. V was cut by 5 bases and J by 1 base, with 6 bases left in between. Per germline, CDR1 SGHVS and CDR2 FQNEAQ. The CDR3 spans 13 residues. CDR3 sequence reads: CASSPRSYNEQFF. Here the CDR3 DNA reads TGTGCCAGCAGCCCTAGGTCCTACAATGAGCAGTTCTTC.

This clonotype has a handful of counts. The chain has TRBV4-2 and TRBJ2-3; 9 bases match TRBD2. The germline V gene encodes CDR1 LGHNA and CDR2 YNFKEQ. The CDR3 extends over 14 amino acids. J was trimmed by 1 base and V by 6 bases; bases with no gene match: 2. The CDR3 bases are TGTGCCAGCAGGCCTAGCGGGGGCACAGATACGCAGTATTTT. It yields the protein CASRPSGGTDTQYF.

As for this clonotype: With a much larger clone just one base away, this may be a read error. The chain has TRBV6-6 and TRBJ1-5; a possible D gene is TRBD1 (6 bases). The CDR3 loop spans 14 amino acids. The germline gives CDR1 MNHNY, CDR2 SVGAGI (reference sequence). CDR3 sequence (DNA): TGTGCCAGCAGTCTACAGGGTAGCAATCAGTCCCAGCATTTT. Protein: CASSLQGSNQSQHF.

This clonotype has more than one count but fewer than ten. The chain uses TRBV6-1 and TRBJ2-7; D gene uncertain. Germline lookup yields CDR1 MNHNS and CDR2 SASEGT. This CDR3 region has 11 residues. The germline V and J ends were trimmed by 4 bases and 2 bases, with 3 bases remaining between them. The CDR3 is CASSVTYEQYF. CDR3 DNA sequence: TGTGCCAGCAGTGTCACCTACGAGCAGTACTTC.

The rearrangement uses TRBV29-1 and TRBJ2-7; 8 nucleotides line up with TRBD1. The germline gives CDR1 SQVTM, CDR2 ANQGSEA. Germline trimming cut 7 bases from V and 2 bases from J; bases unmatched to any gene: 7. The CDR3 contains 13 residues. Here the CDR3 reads CSARDRRTYEQYF. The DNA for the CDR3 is TGCAGCGCCCGGGACAGGCGAACCTACGAGCAGTACTTC.

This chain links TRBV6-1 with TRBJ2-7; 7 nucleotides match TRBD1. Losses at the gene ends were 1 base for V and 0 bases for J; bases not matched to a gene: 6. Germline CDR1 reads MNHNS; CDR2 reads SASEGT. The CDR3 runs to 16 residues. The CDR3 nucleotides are TGTGCCAGCAGTGAAGAAATAGGGACAGCCTCCTACGAGCAGTACTTC. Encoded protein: CASSEEIGTASYEQYF.

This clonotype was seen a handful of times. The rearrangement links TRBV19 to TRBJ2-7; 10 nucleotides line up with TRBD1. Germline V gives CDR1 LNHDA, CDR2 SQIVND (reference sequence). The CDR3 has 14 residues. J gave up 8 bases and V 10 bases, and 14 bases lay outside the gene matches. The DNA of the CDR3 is TGTGCCACCTGTCCGGGACAGGGGACCCGGCAGCAGTACTTC. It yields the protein CATCPGQGTRQQYF. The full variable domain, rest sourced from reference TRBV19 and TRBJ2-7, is DGGITQSPKYLFRKEGQNVTLSCEQNLNHDAMYWYRQDPGQGLRLIYYSQIVNDFQKGDIAEGYSVSREKKESFPLTVTSAQKNPTAFYLCATCPGQGTRQQYFGPGTRLTVT.

The CDR3 nucleotides are TGCGCCAGCAGCCAAGACGAGCGGGGGGGCAATGAGCAGTTCTTC. It yields the protein CASSQDERGGNEQFF. The chain couples TRBV4-3 to TRBJ2-1; 10 bases align to TRBD2. The CDR3 is 15 residues long. V shed 0 bases and J 6 bases; nucleotides not matched to a gene: 2. Germline V CDR1 and CDR2: LGHNA, YSLEER.

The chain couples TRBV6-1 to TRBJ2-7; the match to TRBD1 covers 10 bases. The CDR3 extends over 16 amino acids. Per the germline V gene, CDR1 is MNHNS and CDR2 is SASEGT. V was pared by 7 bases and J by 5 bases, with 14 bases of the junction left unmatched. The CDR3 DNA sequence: TGTGCCAGCAAACTAGACAGGGGGCGCGGAAAAAACGAGCAGTACTTC. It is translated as CASKLDRGRGKNEQYF.

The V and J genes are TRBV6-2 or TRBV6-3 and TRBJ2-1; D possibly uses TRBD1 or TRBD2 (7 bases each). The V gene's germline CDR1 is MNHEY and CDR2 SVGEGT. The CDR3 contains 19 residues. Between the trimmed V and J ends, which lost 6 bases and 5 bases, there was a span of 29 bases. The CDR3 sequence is CASRRQGSMAGAPHNEQFF. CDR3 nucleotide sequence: TGTGCCAGCAGACGACAGGGCTCAATGGCGGGAGCCCCCCACAATGAGCAGTTCTTC.

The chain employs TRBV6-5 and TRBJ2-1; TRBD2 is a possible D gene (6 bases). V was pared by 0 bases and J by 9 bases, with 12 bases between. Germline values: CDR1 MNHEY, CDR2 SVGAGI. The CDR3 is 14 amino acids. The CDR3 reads CASSYSGGPGEQFF. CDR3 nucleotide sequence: TGTGCCAGCAGTTACTCAGGAGGGCCGGGTGAGCAGTTCTTC.

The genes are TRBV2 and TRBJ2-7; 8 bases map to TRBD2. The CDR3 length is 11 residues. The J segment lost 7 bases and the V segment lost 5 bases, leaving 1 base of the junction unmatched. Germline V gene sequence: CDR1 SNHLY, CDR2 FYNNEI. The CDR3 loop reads CASSSGGEQYF. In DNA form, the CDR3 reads TGTGCCAGCAGTTCGGGGGGGGAGCAGTACTTC.

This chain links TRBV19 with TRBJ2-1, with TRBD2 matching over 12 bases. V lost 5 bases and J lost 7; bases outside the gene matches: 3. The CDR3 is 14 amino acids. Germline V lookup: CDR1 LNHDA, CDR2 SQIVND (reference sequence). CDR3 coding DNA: TGTGCCAGTAGTGGAACTAGCGGGAGGAATGAGCAGTTCTTC. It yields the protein CASSGTSGRNEQFF.

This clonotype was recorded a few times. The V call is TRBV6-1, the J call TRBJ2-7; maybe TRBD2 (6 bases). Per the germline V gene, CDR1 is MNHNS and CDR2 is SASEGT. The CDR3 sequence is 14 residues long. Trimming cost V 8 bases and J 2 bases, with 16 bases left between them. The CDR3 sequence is CASARISGAYEQYF. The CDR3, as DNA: TGTGCCAGCGCCCGAATCTCGGGGGCCTACGAGCAGTACTTC.

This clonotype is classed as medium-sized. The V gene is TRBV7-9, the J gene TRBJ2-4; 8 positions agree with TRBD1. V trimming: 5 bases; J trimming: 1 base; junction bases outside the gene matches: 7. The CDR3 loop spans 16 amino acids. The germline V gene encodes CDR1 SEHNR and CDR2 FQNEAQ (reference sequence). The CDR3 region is CASSTGQGWAKNIQYF. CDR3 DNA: TGTGCCAGCAGCACCGGACAGGGATGGGCCAAAAACATTCAGTACTTC.

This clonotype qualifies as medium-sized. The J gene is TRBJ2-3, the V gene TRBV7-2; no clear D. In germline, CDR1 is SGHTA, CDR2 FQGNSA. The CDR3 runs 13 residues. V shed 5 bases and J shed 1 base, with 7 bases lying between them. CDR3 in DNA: TGTGCCAGCAGCCCCTCCCGCACAGATACGCAGTATTTT. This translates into CASSPSRTDTQYF.

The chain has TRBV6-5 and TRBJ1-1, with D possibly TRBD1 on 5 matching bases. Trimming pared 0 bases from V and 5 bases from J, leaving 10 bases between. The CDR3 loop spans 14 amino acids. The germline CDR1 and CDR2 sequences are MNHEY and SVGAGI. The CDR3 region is CASSYSPGRTEAFF. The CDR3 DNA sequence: TGTGCCAGCAGTTACTCACCGGGGCGGACTGAAGCTTTCTTT.

The CDR3 loop is CAISERQGTLGTQYF. CDR3 nucleotide sequence: TGTGCCATCAGTGAGCGACAGGGCACCTTGGGGACCCAGTACTTC. This chain uses TRBV10-3 with TRBJ2-5; 7 bases align to TRBD1. V shed 2 bases, J shed 7 bases, and the junction held 10 bases outside the gene matches. This CDR3 spans 15 amino acids. Germline V gene sequence: CDR1 ENHRY, CDR2 SYGVKD.

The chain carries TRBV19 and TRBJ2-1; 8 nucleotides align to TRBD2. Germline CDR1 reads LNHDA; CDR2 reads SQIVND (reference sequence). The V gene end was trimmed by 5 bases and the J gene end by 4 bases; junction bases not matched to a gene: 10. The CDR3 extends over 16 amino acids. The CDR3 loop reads CASSASGTRTYNEQFF. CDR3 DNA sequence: TGTGCCAGTAGTGCATCCGGGACTAGGACTTACAATGAGCAGTTCTTC.